These 21 T cell receptor beta chains originate from one sample sequenced in a study of cytomegalovirus exposure and HLA in healthy donors. 60 Vbeta and 13 Jbeta primers were used in PCR. Clones were sequenced by immunoSEQ multiplex PCR, and TCRdb holds only the in-frame ones, with some missing. The table has approximately 200,000 clones, approximately 80% seen once. Sequenced material: PBMCs. These receptors were collected from a middle-aged man in good health and CMV-seronegative.

This clone was detected once. The V call is TRBV11-2, the J call TRBJ2-7, with D unclear. There are 11 residues in the CDR3. Germline CDR1 and CDR2: SGHAT and FQNNGV. Trimming pared 1 base from V and 5 bases from J, leaving 3 bases between. The CDR3 DNA is TGTGCCAGCAGCTTAGGCGACGAGCAGTACTTC. It is translated as CASSLGDEQYF.

In the case of this clone: One junction end does not reproduce the germline sequence, and a read error may be involved. V usage is TRBV7-3 and J usage is TRBJ2-1, with a possible D match to TRBD2 (6 bases). This CDR3 has 13 amino acids. CDR1 and CDR2 from the germline V gene are SGHTA and FQGTGA. CDR3 sequence: CASTLSAGNEQFF. CDR3 nucleotide sequence: TGTGCCAGCACCTTAAGCGCGGGGAATGAGCAGTTCTTC.

This clone was found a few times. The chain carries TRBV6-6 and TRBJ1-5, with TRBD1 as a possible D gene (5 bases). Germline V gene lookup returns CDR1 MNHNY and CDR2 SVGAGI (reference sequence). Trimming shortened V by 4 bases and J by 3 bases, and 10 bases separated the two germline ends. The CDR3 is 14 amino acids. The CDR3 sequence is CASSSYRNNQPQHF. The DNA of the CDR3 is TGTGCCAGCAGTTCCTACAGGAACAATCAGCCCCAGCATTTT.

This chain links TRBV28 with TRBJ1-1; D unresolved. This CDR3 is built from 11 residues. Germline V gene data show CDR1 as MDHEN and CDR2 as SYDVKM. V was clipped by 3 bases and J by 12 bases, with 11 bases between them. The DNA of the CDR3 is TGTGCCAGCAGTTTTAGAAGAACGTCTTTCTTT. Translating it yields CASSFRRTSFF. Full variable domain (remainder filled in from reference TRBV28 and TRBJ1-1): DVKVTQSSRYLVKRTGEKVFLECVQDMDHENMFWYRQDPGLGLRLIYFSYDVKMKEKGDIPEGYSVSREKKERFSLILESASTNQTSMYLCASSFRRTSFFGQGTRLTVV.

This chain connects TRBV7-3 to TRBJ2-1, with 10 bases that match TRBD2. CDR3 length: 15 residues. Per the germline V gene, CDR1 is SGHTA and CDR2 is FQGTGA. V was clipped by 0 bases and J by 8 bases; unmatched bases: 4. DNA of the CDR3: TGTGCCAGCAGCTTAACCAGCGGGAGGGCGGATGAGCAGTTCTTC. This codes for CASSLTSGRADEQFF. The full variable domain, its missing parts supplied by reference TRBV7-3 and TRBJ2-1, is GAGVSQTPSNKVTEKGKYVELRCDPISGHTALYWYRQSLGQGPEFLIYFQGTGAADDSGLPNDRFFAVRPEGSVSTLKIQRTERGDSAVYLCASSLTSGRADEQFFGPGTRLTVL.

This clone was seen once. The rearrangement uses TRBV10-3 and TRBJ1-1; D may be TRBD1 (5 bases). Germline V lookup: CDR1 ENHRY, CDR2 SYGVKD. V was trimmed by 0 bases and J by 0 bases, leaving 8 bases between them. The CDR3 runs 15 residues. CDR3 in DNA: TGTGCCATCAGTGAGTCAGCCAGGGTGAACACTGAAGCTTTCTTT. Its protein product is CAISESARVNTEAFF.

This chain joins TRBV19 and TRBJ2-4; TRBD1 aligns across 12 bases. V shed 6 bases and J 5 bases; nucleotides not matched to a gene: 8. Germline V gene lookup returns CDR1 LNHDA and CDR2 SQIVND (reference sequence). This CDR3 region has 16 residues. This chain's CDR3 is CASSRDRGLRENIQYF. DNA of the CDR3: TGTGCCAGTAGCCGGGACAGGGGGCTTCGGGAAAACATTCAGTACTTC.

This clone was picked up a small number of times. This rearrangement joins TRBV4-3 to TRBJ2-7; 7 bases line up with TRBD1. Germline V lookup: CDR1 LGHNA, CDR2 YSLEER. Losses at the gene ends were 5 bases for V and 0 bases for J; bases not matched to a gene: 7. This CDR3 comprises 15 residues. The CDR3 protein is CASSLTGDSSYEQYF. The CDR3, as DNA: TGCGCCAGCAGCTTAACAGGGGACAGCTCCTACGAGCAGTACTTC.

This chain joins TRBV19 and TRBJ1-3; 7 bases match TRBD1. The CDR3 is 15 residues long. V lost 10 bases to trimming and J lost 0 bases; unmatched junction nucleotides: 9. Germline values: CDR1 LNHDA, CDR2 SQIVND (reference sequence). CDR3 coding DNA: TGTGCCACCAGGGACAGACGGAGCTCTGGAAACACCATATATTTT. Translated: CATRDRRSSGNTIYF. Drawing the rest from reference TRBV19 and TRBJ1-3, the complete variable domain is DGGITQSPKYLFRKEGQNVTLSCEQNLNHDAMYWYRQDPGQGLRLIYYSQIVNDFQKGDIAEGYSVSREKKESFPLTVTSAQKNPTAFYLCATRDRRSSGNTIYFGEGSWLTVV.

This clone was counted a few times. One end of the junction does not line up with germline, which may come from a read error. The chain joins TRBV7-9 to TRBJ1-1; 9 bases are shared with TRBD1. CDR1 is SEHNR and CDR2 is FQNEAQ in the germline V gene (reference sequence). The CDR3 totals 12 residues. The CDR3 sequence: CSSSLGDRGTFF. The DNA of the CDR3 is TGTTCCAGCAGCTTAGGTGACAGGGGGACTTTCTTT.

Regarding this clone: The same CDR3 also results from other DNA sequences found in this sample. This chain connects TRBV2 to TRBJ2-3; TRBD2 is a possible D gene (7 bases). Per germline, CDR1 SNHLY and CDR2 FYNNEI. The CDR3 sequence is 13 residues long. V was trimmed by 3 bases and J by 6 bases, leaving 10 bases between them. The CDR3, as DNA: TGTGCCAGCAGTGAGGGGGGGCGGGATACGCAGTATTTT. It is translated as CASSEGGRDTQYF.

This clone was seen once. This specimen includes other DNA sequences encoding the same CDR3. V gene TRBV10-3 combines with J gene TRBJ2-5; D unresolved. V was trimmed by 4 bases and J by 3 bases, leaving 6 bases between them. The CDR3 is 12 amino acids. Germline CDR1 reads ENHRY; CDR2 reads SYGVKD. CDR3 loop: CAISAVEETQYF. DNA for the CDR3: TGTGCCATCAGTGCGGTGGAAGAGACCCAGTACTTC.

The chain carries TRBV29-1 and TRBJ1-1; 10 bases are shared with TRBD1. The V gene's germline CDR1 is SQVTM and CDR2 ANQGSEA. J gave up 2 bases and V 4 bases, and 13 bases lay outside the gene matches. This CDR3 spans 17 amino acids. The chain's CDR3 is CSVANLGTGASNTEAFF. The CDR3 coding sequence is TGCAGCGTTGCGAATCTTGGGACAGGGGCTTCAAACACTGAAGCTTTCTTT.

V is TRBV7-6 and J is TRBJ1-5, with unresolved D. Trimming took 5 bases from V and 2 from J, leaving 10 bases between them. This CDR3 spans 14 amino acids. Per germline, CDR1 SGHVS and CDR2 FNYEAQ. In DNA form, the CDR3 reads TGTGCCAGCAGCCCCGGGGTAGGCAATCAGCCCCAGCATTTT. Protein: CASSPGVGNQPQHF.

This rearrangement joins TRBV11-2 to TRBJ2-2, with 11 bases fitting TRBD2. The CDR3 has 15 amino acids. With V trimmed by 3 bases and J by 5 bases, 2 bases remained unmatched. Germline CDR1 SGHAT, CDR2 FQNNGV. CDR3 protein: CASSFSGGGTGELFF. The CDR3 DNA sequence: TGTGCCAGCAGCTTTAGCGGGGGGGGAACCGGGGAGCTGTTTTTT.

As concerns this clone: The conserved final phenylalanine or tryptophan is absent from the CDR3, which likely points to a read error. The chain has TRBV5-1 and TRBJ1-6, with D hard to call. The CDR3 is 16 amino acids. Trimming stripped 2 bases from V and 4 bases from J, with 13 bases between. Germline CDR1 and CDR2: SGHRS and YFSETQ. CDR3 sequence (DNA): TGCGCCAGCAGCTTCGACTCCCCGGGGTATAATTCACCCCTCCACCTT. It codes for CASSFDSPGYNSPLHL.

The V and J genes are TRBV19 and TRBJ2-5; 8 bases are a match to TRBD1. V dropped 6 bases and J dropped 5; count of bases not matched to a gene: 8. The CDR3 spans 14 residues. Germline V gene sequence: CDR1 LNHDA, CDR2 SQIVND (reference sequence). The CDR3: CASSRGQGRETQYF. The CDR3 DNA sequence: TGTGCCAGTAGCCGCGGACAGGGTCGGGAGACCCAGTACTTC.

V gene TRBV5-6 combines with J gene TRBJ1-1; possibly TRBD1 for D (5 bases). V lost 1 base and J lost 0, with 7 bases in between. The length of the CDR3 is 14 residues. Per the germline V gene, CDR1 is SGHDT and CDR2 is YYEEEE. The CDR3, as DNA: TGTGCCAGCAGCTTGCCAGGGATGAACACTGAAGCTTTCTTT. This gives the protein CASSLPGMNTEAFF.

This rearrangement joins TRBV5-8 to TRBJ1-4; D remains unclear. Trimming cost V 3 bases and J 0 bases, with 9 bases left between them. Germline CDR1 SGHTS, CDR2 YDEGEE. CDR3 length: 15 residues. CDR3 region: CASSYGSATNEKLFF. The CDR3 coding sequence is TGTGCCAGCAGCTATGGGAGTGCAACTAATGAAAAACTGTTTTTT.

The genes are TRBV14 and TRBJ2-7, with 7 bases aligning to TRBD1. Trimming removed 4 bases from V and 2 bases from J; junction bases left unmatched: 11. Germline CDR1 SGHDN, CDR2 FVKESK. The CDR3 extends over 16 amino acids. CDR3 coding DNA: TGTGCCAGCAGCCCACAGGGACAGAGACACCCCTACGAGCAGTACTTC. Protein: CASSPQGQRHPYEQYF.

The J gene is TRBJ2-3, the V gene TRBV15; D unclear. Germline loops: CDR1 LNHNV, CDR2 YYDKDF (reference sequence). The length of the CDR3 is 13 residues. Trimming left V 0 bases short and J 4 bases short, with 5 bases between. CDR3 region: CATSRDPADTQYF. CDR3 coding DNA: TGTGCCACCAGCAGAGACCCCGCAGATACGCAGTATTTT.